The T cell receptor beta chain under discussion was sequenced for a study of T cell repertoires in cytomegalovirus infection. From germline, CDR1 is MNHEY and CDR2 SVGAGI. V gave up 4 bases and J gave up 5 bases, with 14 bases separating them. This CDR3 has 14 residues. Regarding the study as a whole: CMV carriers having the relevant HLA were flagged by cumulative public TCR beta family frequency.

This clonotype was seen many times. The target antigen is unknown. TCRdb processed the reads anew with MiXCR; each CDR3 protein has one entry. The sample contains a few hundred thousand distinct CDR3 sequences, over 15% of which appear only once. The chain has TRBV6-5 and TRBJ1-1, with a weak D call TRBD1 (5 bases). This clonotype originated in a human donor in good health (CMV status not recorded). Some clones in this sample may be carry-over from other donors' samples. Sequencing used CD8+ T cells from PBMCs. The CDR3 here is CASSFSPGVTEAFF. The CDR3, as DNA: TGTGCCAGCAGTTTCTCCCCGGGGGTTACTGAAGCTTTCTTT.